Included here is one T cell receptor (beta chain) sequence, with context. The antigen remains unidentified. Baseline was the first blood sampling point, followed by cycle 4 day 1 and cycle 7 day 1. Germline values: CDR1 SGHNT, CDR2 YENEEA. Trimming left V 1 base short and J 5 bases short, with 15 bases between. CDR3 size: 15 residues. The sample belongs to a study of OX40 agonist ivuxolimab in advanced cancers. General observations from the study: Near-lowest levels of clonal expansion characterized partial responders at 0.1-3.0 mg/kg.

Clones were read by immunoSEQ multiplex PCR, and TCRdb kept only the in-frame ones, dropping some. The sample records approximately 100,000 clones, around 91% being singletons. V and J are TRBV11-3 and TRBJ2-7; a possible D gene is TRBD1 (5 bases). This specimen consisted of CD4+ or CD8+ T cells sorted from blood, obtained in a trial of the OX40 agonist ivuxolimab. The source is an adult with an advanced solid tumor such as melanoma, head and neck, liver or kidney cancer. The DNA of the CDR3 is TGTGCCAGCAGCTTAGGACAGAACCCCACCCACGAGCAGTACTTC. Its protein product is CASSLGQNPTHEQYF.